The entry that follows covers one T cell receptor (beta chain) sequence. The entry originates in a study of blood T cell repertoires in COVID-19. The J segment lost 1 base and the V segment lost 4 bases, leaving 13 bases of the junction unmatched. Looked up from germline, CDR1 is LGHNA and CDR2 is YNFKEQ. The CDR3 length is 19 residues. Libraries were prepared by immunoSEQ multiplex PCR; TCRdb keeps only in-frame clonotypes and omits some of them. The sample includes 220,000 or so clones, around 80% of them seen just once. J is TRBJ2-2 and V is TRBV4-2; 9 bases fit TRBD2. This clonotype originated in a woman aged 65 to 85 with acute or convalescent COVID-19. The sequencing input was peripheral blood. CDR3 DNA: TGTGCCAGCAGCCCAGGAACCCGTCTAGCGGGAAAGAACACCGGGGAGCTGTTTTTT. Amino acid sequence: CASSPGTRLAGKNTGELFF.